The T cell receptor beta chain described here comes from a study of T cells in Graves' hyperthyroidism and ophthalmopathy. The CDR3 is made up of 11 amino acids. Germline lookup yields CDR1 SGHTA and CDR2 FQGNSA. The ends were cut back, 3 bases at V and 7 bases at J, with 5 bases in the middle. RNA transcripts were the template for amplifying TCR beta CDR3 regions. HTBI primers drove first-round RT-PCR of the TCR CDR3. TCRdb fed the multiplex PCR reads into MiXCR, producing one record per CDR3 protein. In the table there are under 350,000 distinct CDR3 sequences, 18% of which are singletons. The sequenced sample was blood. The chain carries TRBV7-2 and TRBJ2-3, with D uncertain. The sequence was collected from a woman between 50 and 59 years old with Graves' hyperthyroidism. CDR3 in amino acids: CASSLSYTQYF. The DNA for the CDR3 is TGTGCCAGCAGCTTGAGCTATACGCAGTATTTT.